The 16 T cell receptor beta chains in this list originate from one sample, sequenced in a study of control samples from healthy donors and cancer patients. Profiled with immunoSEQ multiplex PCR; TCRdb holds only in-frame clones, not every one. The table includes some 130,000 clones, roughly 90% detected once. Sequenced sample: blood. These receptors were obtained from a woman aged 45 to 65 in good health.

This clone was observed a single time. The chain recombines TRBV7-9 with TRBJ2-2, with D tentatively TRBD1 (6 bases). CDR3 length equals 15 residues. Trimming removed 1 base from V and 4 bases from J, with 10 bases in between. CDR1 and CDR2 (germline): SEHNR, FQNEAQ (reference sequence). CDR3 coding DNA: TGTGCCAGCAGCTTAGAGGGGGTTCTCACCGGGGAGCTGTTTTTT. This codes for CASSLEGVLTGELFF.

The chain couples TRBV30 to TRBJ2-1; 9 bases line up with TRBD2. The CDR3 has 16 amino acids. V lost 3 bases and J lost 9; bases outside the gene matches: 15. Per germline, CDR1 GTSNPN and CDR2 SVGIG (reference sequence). The CDR3 reads CAWRRGGLAGSREQFF. CDR3 coding DNA: TGTGCCTGGAGGCGAGGCGGGCTAGCGGGGAGTCGTGAGCAGTTCTTC.

The chain couples TRBV5-1 to TRBJ2-5; 8 bases agree with TRBD1. The CDR3 spans 15 residues. Trimming cost V 4 bases and J 5 bases; bases outside gene matches: 10. Germline assignment: CDR1 SGHRS and CDR2 YFSETQ. CDR3 nucleotide sequence: TGCGCCAGCAGCAGAAGGACAGGGCAGAAGGAGACCCAGTACTTC. It codes for CASSRRTGQKETQYF. Based on the CDR3 plus reference TRBV5-1 and TRBJ2-5, the full variable domain is KAGVTQTPRYLIKTRGQQVTLSCSPISGHRSVSWYQQTPGQGLQFLFEYFSETQRNKGNFPGRFSGRQFSNSRSEMNVSTLELGDSALYLCASSRRTGQKETQYFGPGTRLLVL.

This chain links TRBV2 with TRBJ1-4; 10 bases agree with TRBD1. The germline V gene has CDR1 SNHLY and CDR2 FYNNEI. The CDR3 totals 15 residues. V lost 3 bases to trimming and J lost 8 bases; unmatched junction nucleotides: 6. The CDR3 DNA reads TGTGCCAGCAGTGAGGGACAGGGGCGGGGAGAAAAACTGTTTTTT. Translating it yields CASSEGQGRGEKLFF.

The CDR3 here is CASSLERGRNSPLHF. CDR3 DNA sequence: TGTGCCAGCAGCTTAGAACGAGGGAGGAATTCACCCCTCCACTTT. The chain recombines TRBV11-2 with TRBJ1-6; the D is unclear. This CDR3 comprises 15 residues. Trimming shortened V by 0 bases and J by 7 bases, and 10 bases separated the two germline ends. The V gene's germline CDR1 is SGHAT and CDR2 FQNNGV. Variable domain in full (rest from reference TRBV11-2 and TRBJ1-6): EAGVAQSPRYKIIEKRQSVAFWCNPISGHATLYWYQQILGQGPKLLIQFQNNGVVDDSQLPKDRFSAERLKGVDSTLKIQPAKLEDSAVYLCASSLERGRNSPLHFGNGTRLTVT.

This chain joins TRBV18 and TRBJ2-7, with D perhaps matching TRBD2 (6 bases). Germline values: CDR1 KGHSH, CDR2 LQKENI. The CDR3 sequence is 15 residues long. Trimming stripped 3 bases from V and 0 bases from J, with 12 bases between. The CDR3 nucleotides read TGTGCCAGCTCACCCGGGGGACGGGACTCCTACGAGCAGTACTTC. This sequence encodes CASSPGGRDSYEQYF.

V usage is TRBV30 and J usage is TRBJ1-2, with no clear D. This CDR3 is 13 amino acids long. The V gene lost 3 bases and the J gene lost 0 bases, with 8 bases spanning the gap. Germline CDR1 reads GTSNPN; CDR2 reads SVGIG (reference sequence). In nucleotides, the CDR3 is TGTGCCTGGAGCCCGGGCGCTAACTATGGCTACACCTTC. It specifies CAWSPGANYGYTF.

This rearrangement joins TRBV12-3 or TRBV12-4 to TRBJ1-4; 8 nucleotides match TRBD1. The CDR3 consists of 12 residues. V was clipped by 10 bases and J by 6 bases; unmatched bases: 4. CDR3 loop: CATQGADEKLFF. The CDR3 region has the DNA TGTGCCACCCAGGGGGCAGATGAAAAACTGTTTTTT.

The chain combines TRBV7-9 with TRBJ2-7, with a possible D match to TRBD1 (6 bases). Trimming removed 5 bases from V and 0 bases from J, with 14 bases in between. There are 15 residues in the CDR3. Germline V gene lookup returns CDR1 SEHNR and CDR2 FQNEAQ (reference sequence). In DNA form, the CDR3 reads TGTGCCAGCAGCGGCTGGGACAAAAGCTCCTACGAGCAGTACTTC. It yields the protein CASSGWDKSSYEQYF.

This chain joins TRBV19 and TRBJ2-1; 10 bases align to TRBD1. CDR1 LNHDA and CDR2 SQIVND come from the germline V gene (reference sequence). The ends lost 7 bases at V and 12 bases at J; junction bases unmatched: 15. This CDR3 contains 15 residues. This CDR3 reads CASTPPGTGAPRQFF. CDR3 nucleotides: TGTGCCAGTACCCCTCCCGGGACAGGGGCCCCTAGGCAGTTCTTC.

In this sample, this clone turned up once. This chain uses TRBV6-5 with TRBJ1-5; D gene uncertain. Trimming stripped 5 bases from V and 0 bases from J, with 5 bases between. Per the germline V gene, CDR1 is MNHEY and CDR2 is SVGAGI. This CDR3 spans 13 amino acids. CDR3 nucleotide sequence: TGTGCCAGCAGTCAGGATAGCAATCAGCCCCAGCATTTT. It is translated as CASSQDSNQPQHF.

J is TRBJ2-5 and V is TRBV21-1; the D call of TRBD1 is as the table states it, not checked on the DNA. TRBV21-1 corresponds to a pseudogene. There are 14 residues in the CDR3. CDR3 sequence (DNA): TGTGCCAGCAGCCCGGACAGGGGCAGGGAGACCCAGTACTTC. As protein: CASSPDRGRETQYF.

Here the CDR3 DNA reads TGCGCCAGCAGGTTAGCGGGAGACGTTCTCTACGAGCAGTACTTC. Its translation is CASRLAGDVLYEQYF. The chain links TRBV4-1 to TRBJ2-7, with 9 nucleotides matching TRBD2. Losses at the gene ends were 6 bases for V and 3 bases for J; bases not matched to a gene: 9. The CDR3 runs to 15 residues. CDR1 MGHRA and CDR2 YSYEKL come from the germline V gene.

Details on this clone: The identical CDR3 is also encoded by other nucleotide sequences in the sample. The chain recombines TRBV18 with TRBJ1-6, with 10 bases matching TRBD1. Germline CDR1 and CDR2: KGHSH and LQKENI. The V gene end was trimmed by 2 bases and the J gene end by 9 bases; junction bases not matched to a gene: 4. CDR3 length: 15 amino acids. The CDR3 sequence: CASSPGTGVISPLHF. The CDR3 DNA sequence: TGTGCCAGCTCACCAGGGACAGGGGTTATTTCACCCCTCCACTTT.

The chain recombines TRBV2 with TRBJ2-5; D ambiguous. The germline V gene encodes CDR1 SNHLY and CDR2 FYNNEI. Trimming cost V 3 bases and J 1 base, with 6 bases left between them. This CDR3 contains 13 residues. For the CDR3, the DNA is TGTGCCAGCAGTGAGAACATCCAAGAGACCCAGTACTTC. Translated: CASSENIQETQYF.

This clone was detected only a few times. This sequence joins TRBV6-5 and TRBJ2-7; the D gene could be TRBD1 or TRBD2 (5 bases each). Germline lookup yields CDR1 MNHEY and CDR2 SVGAGI. Deletions cut 6 bases from V and 5 bases from J, with 14 bases between. CDR3 size: 13 residues. The CDR3 loop reads CASRGDRPHEQYF. The CDR3 DNA reads TGTGCCAGCAGAGGGGACCGTCCCCACGAGCAGTACTTC.